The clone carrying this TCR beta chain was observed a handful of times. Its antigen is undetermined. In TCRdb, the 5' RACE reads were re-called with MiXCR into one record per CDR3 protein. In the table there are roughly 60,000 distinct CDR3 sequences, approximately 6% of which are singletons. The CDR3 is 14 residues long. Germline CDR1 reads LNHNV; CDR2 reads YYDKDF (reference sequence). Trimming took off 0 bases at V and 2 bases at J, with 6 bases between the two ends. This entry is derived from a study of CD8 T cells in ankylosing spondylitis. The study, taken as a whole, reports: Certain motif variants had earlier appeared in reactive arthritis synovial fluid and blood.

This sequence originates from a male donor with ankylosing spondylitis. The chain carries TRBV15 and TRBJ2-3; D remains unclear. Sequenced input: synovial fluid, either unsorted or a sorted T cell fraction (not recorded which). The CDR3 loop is CATSRDLPTDTQYF. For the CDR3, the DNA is TGTGCCACCAGCAGAGATCTTCCCACAGATACGCAGTATTTT.